This TCR beta chain stems from a study of OX40 agonist ivuxolimab in advanced cancers. In the study overall: Ivuxolimab was an agonistic, fully human IgG2 monoclonal antibody directed against OX40 (CD134), a costimulatory receptor. Intravenous ivuxolimab was administered to patients every 2 weeks at six dose levels: 0.01, 0.1, 0.3, 1.5, 3 and 10 mg/kg. Of the approximately 50 patients in dose escalation, 19 had hepatocellular carcinoma, some 15 had melanoma, 9 had renal cell carcinoma and 9 had head and neck cancer. A male proportion of 82.7% and a mean age of about 60 years, ranging from about 23 to 79, were recorded for the dose-escalation cohort. Prior anti-PD-1, anti-PD-L1 or anti-CTLA-4 therapy was permitted, and checkpoint inhibitors had been received by about 36% of dose-escalation patients. Partial responses occurred in three dose-escalation patients: two with cutaneous melanoma and one with hepatocellular carcinoma. Peripheral TCRbeta sequencing aimed to test whether ivuxolimab altered TCR sequence diversity and caused clonal T-cell expansion. The paper reports the monotherapy dose-escalation portion (N of about 50 patients) of the phase I ivuxolimab trial.

Genomic DNA was extracted from sorted cells for sequencing of the TCRbeta CDR3 region. TCRbeta CDR3 regions were sequenced using the immunoSEQ Assay. Not all clones reach the TCRdb copy of this immuneACCESS table, which keeps in-frame sequences only. Checked studies attribute under half of the gap to unresolved V genes and leave the rest unexplained. This sample has over 70,000 clones in its table, and around 86% of those were observed once. The top ten clonotypes cover about 6.9% of the sample. This clone occurred once. No cognate antigen has been identified for it. Base qualities are not at hand, and no much larger clone is one base apart. The trial excluded patients who had a history of autoimmune disease or who were on systemic immunosuppression. In every dose cohort, peripheral blood was drawn for TCR sequencing at baseline, cycle 4 day 1, and cycle 7 day 1. Samples came from an open-label, multicenter, first-in-human phase I dose-escalation trial of ivuxolimab. The trial enrolled adults with locally advanced or metastatic head and neck squamous cell, hepatocellular, melanoma or renal cell carcinoma. CD4+ and CD8+ T cells were sorted separately from peripheral blood before TCR sequencing.

The investigation overall reported the following: The antigen specificity of the clonally expanded peripheral T cells was not determined. After ivuxolimab, expanded clones were on average more numerous among CD8+ T cells than among CD4+ T cells. Low levels of normalized T-cell clonal expansion were also seen in some nonresponding patients. Partial responders in the 0.1-3.0 mg/kg groups had among the lowest normalized peripheral clonal expansion, especially among CD8+ T cells. At doses of 0.1 to 3.0 mg/kg, clonal expansion of both CD4+ and CD8+ T cells in blood was seen between baseline and week 6.

The specimen was CD4+ or CD8+ T cells sorted from blood, collected in a trial of the OX40 agonist ivuxolimab. The sequence was obtained from an adult with an advanced solid tumor such as melanoma, head and neck, liver or kidney cancer.

CDR3 loop: CAISEPGQGHTEAFF. The nucleotide sequence is TGTGCCATCAGTGAACCCGGACAGGGCCACACTGAAGCTTTCTTT. The sequence is built from TRBV10-3 and TRBJ1-1; TRBD1 matches 8 bases in the middle. There are 15 amino acids in the CDR3, from cysteine to phenylalanine inclusive. Solely the CDR3 DNA is kept, with 45 bases framed from the first base. Via the germline V gene, CDR1 is ENHRY and CDR2 SYGVKD. After removal of 3 bases from V and 3 bases from J, the junction retains 6 bases not matched to a gene.